Listed here are 22 T cell receptor beta chains from one sample, sequenced in a study of blood T cell repertoires in COVID-19. Method: immunoSEQ multiplex PCR; TCRdb's copy keeps in-frame clones and lacks some. The repertoire consists of 200,000 to 300,000 clones, with roughly 80% occurring once and the leading ten covering 12%. The sequencing sample was made of peripheral blood. These receptors were taken from an older woman with active or convalescent COVID-19.

The chain combines TRBV10-3 with TRBJ2-3; 10 bases match TRBD2. CDR3 length equals 15 residues. Germline CDR1 and CDR2: ENHRY and SYGVKD. Trimming removed 3 bases from V and 6 bases from J; junction bases left unmatched: 6. This chain's CDR3 is CAISELSSGGDTQYF. The CDR3 DNA is TGTGCCATCAGTGAATTGAGTAGCGGGGGGGATACGCAGTATTTT.

The chain links TRBV6-1 to TRBJ2-4; maybe TRBD1 (5 bases). With 2 bases removed from V and 8 bases from J, the gap between germline ends came to 19 bases. The length of the CDR3 is 16 residues. CDR1 MNHNS and CDR2 SASEGT come from the germline V gene. Here the CDR3 reads CASSEQGGGFRDIQYF. For the CDR3, the DNA is TGTGCCAGCAGTGAACAGGGTGGTGGTTTTCGGGACATTCAGTACTTC.

V usage is TRBV2 and J usage is TRBJ1-5; maybe TRBD1 (6 bases). The V end lost 8 bases, the J end lost 5 bases, and 13 bases lay between the germline ends. The CDR3 spans 13 residues. Germline V gene sequence: CDR1 SNHLY, CDR2 FYNNEI. The CDR3 sequence is CASGEGVYQPQHF. CDR3 nucleotides: TGTGCCAGCGGCGAGGGGGTGTATCAGCCCCAGCATTTT.

This clone was observed a handful of times. Here the CDR3 reads CASSRYRGTNEKLFF. CDR3 in DNA: TGTGCCAGCAGCCGTTACAGGGGCACTAATGAAAAACTGTTTTTT. This sequence joins TRBV4-2 and TRBJ1-4, with 7 bases aligning to TRBD1. This CDR3 contains 15 residues. CDR1 and CDR2 from the germline V gene are LGHNA and YNFKEQ. V lost 4 bases to trimming and J lost 2 bases; unmatched junction nucleotides: 4.

The chain carries TRBV20-1 and TRBJ2-3; the match to TRBD2 covers 7 bases. The trim removed 3 bases at V and 5 bases at J, leaving 14 bases unmatched. The CDR3 extends over 16 amino acids. Germline V gene sequence: CDR1 DFQATT, CDR2 SNEGSKA (reference sequence). The CDR3 coding sequence is TGCAGTGCTAGTTATAGGGCGGGAGTAGTGGGAGATACGCAGTATTTT. Encoded protein: CSASYRAGVVGDTQYF.

In the case of this clone: A junction end diverges from the germline sequence, so it may reflect a read error. The rearrangement joins TRBV6-5 to TRBJ1-1; 7 nucleotides match TRBD1. This CDR3 has 14 amino acids. Germline loops: CDR1 MNHEY, CDR2 SVGAGI. As DNA, the CDR3 is TGTGCCGCCACTAGCCCGGACAGGTGGGACATGGGAATCTTT. Amino acid sequence: CAATSPDRWDMGIF.

About this clone: The germline gene is not matched at one end of the junction; a read error may be the cause. The chain combines TRBV6-5 with TRBJ1-1, with D unclear. This CDR3 has 13 amino acids. CDR1 and CDR2 from the germline V gene are MNHEY and SVGAGI. The CDR3 coding sequence is TGTGCCAGCAGCTCTGGACTGAGCACTTTTCGAGTCTTT. This codes for CASSSGLSTFRVF.

The sample holds one count of this clone. The J gene is TRBJ1-2, the V gene TRBV6-6; TRBD1 is a possible D gene (5 bases). The CDR3 has 16 amino acids. Trimming took 6 bases from V and 8 from J, leaving 25 bases between them. Germline V gives CDR1 MNHNY, CDR2 SVGAGI (reference sequence). CDR3 loop: CASRPPPGSGFLGYTF. CDR3 coding DNA: TGTGCCAGCAGACCCCCACCAGGTTCAGGGTTTCTGGGCTACACCTTC.

This chain connects TRBV6-4 to TRBJ2-5; 10 bases align to TRBD2. V was pared by 2 bases and J by 7 bases, with 1 base of the junction left unmatched. Germline V lookup: CDR1 MRHNA, CDR2 SNTAGT. This CDR3 has 13 residues. The CDR3 spells CASSDVAGGTQYF. The DNA for the CDR3 is TGTGCCAGCAGTGACGTAGCGGGGGGGACCCAGTACTTC.

This clone was detected a few times. V is TRBV5-1 and J is TRBJ2-5, with 13 bases lining up with TRBD2. Trimming took 4 bases from V and 5 from J; bases not matched to a gene: 8. The V gene's germline CDR1 is SGHRS and CDR2 YFSETQ. The CDR3 extends over 16 amino acids. CDR3 in DNA: TGCGCCAGCAGCCCTACTAGCGGGGGGGCCTCGGAGACCCAGTACTTC. Amino acid sequence: CASSPTSGGASETQYF.

The chain couples TRBV5-6 to TRBJ2-1; 8 nucleotides line up with TRBD2. The V gene end was trimmed by 9 bases and the J gene end by 0 bases; junction bases not matched to a gene: 8. This CDR3 has 15 residues. CDR1 is SGHDT and CDR2 is YYEEEE in the germline V gene. The CDR3 region has the DNA TGTGCCACCTTCAACGGGGGGGCCTCCTACAATGAGCAGTTCTTC. It translates to CATFNGGASYNEQFF.

A single count supports this clone. Other DNA sequences in the sample encode the same CDR3. The chain recombines TRBV5-1 with TRBJ2-5, with TRBD1 as a possible D gene (6 bases). Germline assignment: CDR1 SGHRS and CDR2 YFSETQ. The CDR3 runs to 14 residues. Trimming cost V 0 bases and J 5 bases, with 11 bases left between them. CDR3 sequence: CASSLAGQGETQYF. The CDR3 DNA reads as TGCGCCAGCAGCTTGGCCGGGCAGGGGGAGACCCAGTACTTC.

The chain uses TRBV4-2 and TRBJ2-1; the match to TRBD1 covers 8 bases. There are 15 residues in the CDR3. The germline CDR1 and CDR2 sequences are LGHNA and YNFKEQ. The ends lost 1 base at V and 4 bases at J; junction bases unmatched: 3. CDR3 bases: TGTGCCAGCAGCCAAGGGGGACAGGAGTACAATGAGCAGTTCTTC. It specifies CASSQGGQEYNEQFF.

This rearrangement joins TRBV19 to TRBJ1-6, with TRBD1 as a possible D gene (5 bases). This CDR3 is 19 amino acids long. Germline assignment: CDR1 LNHDA and CDR2 SQIVND (reference sequence). V shed 7 bases and J shed 4 bases, with 26 bases lying between them. Here the CDR3 DNA reads TGTGCCAGTAAGGGGAACTCCTTGAACGCAGGATCTTATAATTCACCCCTCCACTTT. As protein: CASKGNSLNAGSYNSPLHF.

The V call is TRBV7-3, the J call TRBJ2-3; 10 bases are shared with TRBD1. The CDR3 consists of 17 residues. Germline CDR1 reads SGHTA; CDR2 reads FQGTGA. V lost 5 bases, J lost 2 bases, and 10 bases stayed unmatched. The CDR3 nucleotides are TGTGCCAGCAGCCTCCGGGACAGGGGTACCCACACAGATACGCAGTATTTT. It encodes CASSLRDRGTHTDTQYF.

The chain links TRBV4-2 to TRBJ2-1; 15 bases align to TRBD2. The junction had 6 bases not matched to a gene; V was cut back by 4 bases and J by 5 bases. CDR1 is LGHNA, CDR2 YNFKEQ, per germline. The CDR3 is 17 amino acids. This CDR3 reads CASSRRTSGGVDNEQFF. The CDR3 DNA is TGTGCCAGCAGCCGCCGGACTAGCGGGGGGGTTGACAATGAGCAGTTCTTC.

V is TRBV5-1 and J is TRBJ1-1; 10 bases agree with TRBD1. The V and J ends lost 4 bases and 10 bases, in that order; junction bases with no gene match: 7. Germline values: CDR1 SGHRS, CDR2 YFSETQ. The CDR3 is 13 residues long. The CDR3 region is CASSVGQGERAFF. In nucleotides, the CDR3 is TGCGCCAGCAGCGTAGGACAGGGGGAAAGAGCTTTCTTT.

The chain joins TRBV7-8 to TRBJ1-1, with D maybe TRBD1 (5 bases). The V and J ends lost 3 bases and 4 bases respectively, with 12 bases between them. This CDR3 has 14 amino acids. Germline lookup yields CDR1 SGHVS and CDR2 FQNEAQ. The CDR3 sequence is CASSFPGIGTEAFF. For the CDR3, the DNA is TGTGCCAGCAGCTTCCCAGGGATTGGCACTGAAGCTTTCTTT.

The chain uses TRBV6-1 and TRBJ1-2, with 8 bases aligning to TRBD1. The V segment lost 3 bases and the J segment 4 bases; nucleotides outside the gene matches: 10. Germline-derived CDR1 and CDR2 are MNHNS and SASEGT. The CDR3 spans 16 residues. Here the CDR3 DNA reads TGTGCCAGCAGTGACCCCGGGCCAGGGGGCATCTATGGCTACACCTTC. Amino acid sequence: CASSDPGPGGIYGYTF.

This rearrangement joins TRBV3-1 (or the pseudogene TRBV3-2) to TRBJ1-6; D gene uncertain. Germline CDR1 reads LGHDT; CDR2 reads YNNKEL (reference sequence). With 1 base removed from V and 10 bases from J, the gap between germline ends came to 14 bases. The length of the CDR3 is 15 residues. Here the CDR3 reads CASSQGGLDRSPLHF. The CDR3, as DNA: TGTGCCAGCAGCCAAGGTGGACTGGATCGCTCACCCCTCCACTTT.

The genes are TRBV19 and TRBJ2-3; 9 bases are a match to TRBD1. The CDR3 covers 15 residues. V gave up 4 bases and J gave up 5 bases; unmatched junction bases: 7. Germline V lookup: CDR1 LNHDA, CDR2 SQIVND (reference sequence). The CDR3 DNA follows: TGTGCCAGTAGTACAACACGACAGGGGGGAGATACGCAGTATTTT. Its protein is CASSTTRQGGDTQYF. Filled out from reference TRBV19 and TRBJ2-3, the complete variable domain reads DGGITQSPKYLFRKEGQNVTLSCEQNLNHDAMYWYRQDPGQGLRLIYYSQIVNDFQKGDIAEGYSVSREKKESFPLTVTSAQKNPTAFYLCASSTTRQGGDTQYFGPGTRLTVL.

V and J are TRBV18 and TRBJ2-6; TRBD2 is a possible D gene (5 bases). This CDR3 comprises 13 residues. CDR1 and CDR2 from the germline V gene are KGHSH and LQKENI. Between the trimmed V and J ends, which lost 6 bases and 4 bases, there was a span of 7 bases. DNA of the CDR3: TGTGCCAGCTCGCCGGGGGGGGCCAACGTCCTGACTTTC. It codes for CASSPGGANVLTF.